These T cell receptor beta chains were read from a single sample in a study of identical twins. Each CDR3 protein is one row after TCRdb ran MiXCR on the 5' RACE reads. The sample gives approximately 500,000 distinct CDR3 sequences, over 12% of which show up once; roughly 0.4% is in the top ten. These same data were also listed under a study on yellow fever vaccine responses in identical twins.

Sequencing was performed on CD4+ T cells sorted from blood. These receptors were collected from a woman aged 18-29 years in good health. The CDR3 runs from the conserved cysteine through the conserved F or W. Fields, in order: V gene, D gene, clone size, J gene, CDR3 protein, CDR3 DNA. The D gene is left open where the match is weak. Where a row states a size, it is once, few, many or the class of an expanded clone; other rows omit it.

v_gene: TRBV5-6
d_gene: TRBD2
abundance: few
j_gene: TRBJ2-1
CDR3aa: CASSPRVGRLVGEQFF
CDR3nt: TGTGCCAGCAGCCCGCGGGTCGGGAGGCTCGTAGGTGAGCAGTTCTTC

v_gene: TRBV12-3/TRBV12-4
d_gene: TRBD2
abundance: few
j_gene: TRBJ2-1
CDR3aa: CASSPRGGTSGRGSYNEQFF
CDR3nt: TGTGCCAGCAGTCCTAGAGGAGGGACTAGCGGGAGAGGGTCCTACAATGAGCAGTTCTTC

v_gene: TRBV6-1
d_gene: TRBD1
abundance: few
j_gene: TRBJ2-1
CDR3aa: CASRRIYGTGGKLNEQFF
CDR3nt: TGTGCCAGCCGAAGAATCTATGGGACAGGGGGAAAGTTAAATGAGCAGTTCTTC

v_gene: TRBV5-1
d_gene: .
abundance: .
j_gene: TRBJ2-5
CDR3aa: CASSLATGRGETQYF
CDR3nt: TGCGCCAGCAGCTTGGCCACGGGCCGGGGGGAGACCCAGTACTTC

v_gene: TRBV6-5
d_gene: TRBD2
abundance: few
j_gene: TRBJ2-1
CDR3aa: CASSTGLARSYNEQFF
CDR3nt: TGTGCCAGCAGTACTGGACTAGCGCGTTCCTACAATGAGCAGTTCTTC

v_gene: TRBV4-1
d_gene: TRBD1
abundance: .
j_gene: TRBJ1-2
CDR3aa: CASSQAVQGTVYGYTF
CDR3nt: TGCGCCAGCAGCCAAGCAGTCCAAGGGACAGTTTATGGCTACACCTTC

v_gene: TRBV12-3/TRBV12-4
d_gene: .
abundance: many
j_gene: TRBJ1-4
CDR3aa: CASSTVRGATNEKLFF
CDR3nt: TGTGCCAGCAGCACGGTCCGGGGGGCAACTAATGAAAAACTGTTTTTT

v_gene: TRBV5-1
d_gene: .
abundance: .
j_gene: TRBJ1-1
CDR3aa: CASSSPKSGNTEAFF
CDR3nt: TGCGCCAGCAGCAGCCCTAAGTCAGGGAACACTGAAGCTTTCTTT

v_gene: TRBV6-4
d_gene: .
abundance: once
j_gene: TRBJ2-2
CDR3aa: CASSDEGGTGELFF
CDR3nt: TGTGCCAGCAGTGACGAGGGAGGCACCGGGGAGCTGTTTTTT

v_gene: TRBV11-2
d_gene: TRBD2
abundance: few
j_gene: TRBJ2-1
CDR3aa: CASSRGVVGRASGSSYNEQFF
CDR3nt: TGTGCCAGCAGCCGAGGGGTAGTGGGCCGGGCTAGCGGAAGCTCCTACAATGAGCAGTTCTTC

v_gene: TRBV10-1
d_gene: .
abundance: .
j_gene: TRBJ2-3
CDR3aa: CASSGPTSTDTQYF
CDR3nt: TGCGCCAGCAGTGGGCCGACTAGCACAGATACGCAGTATTTT

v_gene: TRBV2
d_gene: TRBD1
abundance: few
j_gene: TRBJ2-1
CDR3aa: CASSEARTGNNEQFF
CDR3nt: TGTGCCAGCAGTGAAGCGCGGACAGGCAACAATGAGCAGTTCTTC

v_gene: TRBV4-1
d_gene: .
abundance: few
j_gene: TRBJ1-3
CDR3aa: CASSQDRGNTIYF
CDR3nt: TGCGCCAGCAGCCAAGATAGAGGAAACACCATATATTTT

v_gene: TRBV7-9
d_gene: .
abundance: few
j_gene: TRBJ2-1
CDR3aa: CASSLDRLGNEQFF
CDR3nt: TGTGCCAGCAGCTTAGATAGGCTCGGCAATGAGCAGTTCTTC

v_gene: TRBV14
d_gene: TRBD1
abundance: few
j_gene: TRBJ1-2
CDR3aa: CASSDGTAYGYTF
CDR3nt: TGTGCCAGCAGCGACGGGACAGCATATGGCTACACCTTC

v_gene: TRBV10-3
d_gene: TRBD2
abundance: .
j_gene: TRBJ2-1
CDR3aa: CAISESAGTSDNPYNEQFF
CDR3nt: TGTGCCATCAGTGAGTCCGCCGGGACTAGCGACAACCCCTACAATGAGCAGTTCTTC

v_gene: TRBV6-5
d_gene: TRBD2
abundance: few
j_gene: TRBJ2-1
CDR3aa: CASSSPGLAGGFNEQFF
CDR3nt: TGTGCCAGCAGTTCCCCGGGACTAGCGGGAGGTTTTAATGAGCAGTTCTTC

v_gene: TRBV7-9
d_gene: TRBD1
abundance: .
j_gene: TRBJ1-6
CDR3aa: CASSPGQFNSPLHF
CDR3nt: TGTGCCAGCAGCCCGGGACAGTTTAATTCACCCCTCCACTTT

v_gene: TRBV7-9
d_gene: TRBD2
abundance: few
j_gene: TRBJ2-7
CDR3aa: CASSLGPSGTYEQYF
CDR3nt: TGTGCCAGCAGCTTAGGTCCTAGCGGAACCTACGAGCAGTACTTC

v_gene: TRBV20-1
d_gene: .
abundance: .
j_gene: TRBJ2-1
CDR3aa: CSADFGNNEQFF
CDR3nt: TGCAGTGCAGACTTTGGCAACAATGAGCAGTTCTTC

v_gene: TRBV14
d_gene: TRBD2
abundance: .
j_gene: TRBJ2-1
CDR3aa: CASSQVRLAHNEQFF
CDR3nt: TGTGCCAGCAGCCAAGTGCGACTAGCGCACAATGAGCAGTTCTTC

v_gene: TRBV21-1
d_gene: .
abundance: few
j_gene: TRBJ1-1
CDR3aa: CASSKGLHDTEAFF
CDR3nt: TGTGCCAGCAGCAAAGGATTACACGACACTGAAGCTTTCTTT

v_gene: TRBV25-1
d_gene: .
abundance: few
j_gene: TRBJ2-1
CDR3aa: CASSVGKNNEQFF
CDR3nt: TGTGCCAGCAGTGTTGGAAAGAACAATGAGCAGTTCTTC

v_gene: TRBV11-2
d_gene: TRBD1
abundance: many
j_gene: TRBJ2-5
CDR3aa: CASSLVAGGGPGETQYF
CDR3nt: TGTGCCAGCAGCTTAGTTGCAGGGGGCGGTCCAGGGGAGACCCAGTACTTC

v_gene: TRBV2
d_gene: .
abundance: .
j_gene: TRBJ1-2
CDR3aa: CASSDRERYYGYTF
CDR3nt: TGTGCCAGCAGTGACAGGGAGCGTTACTATGGCTACACCTTC